This note documents a single T cell receptor (beta chain) sequence. Its antigen has not been determined. Base qualities are missing; no much larger clone stands one base away. The data were obtained in a study of identical twins (TCRdb year 2016). Study-wide context: To test whether fetal clonotypes persist, the study used deep sequencing on TCR alpha and beta repertoires from monozygotic twins, unrelated adults of various ages, and cord blood. To rule out contamination, the twin experiments were replicated at different times with different library preparation protocols. On the study overall, not on this receptor specifically: Because the same donors could not be followed over many years, conclusions were based on cross-sectional statistical analysis. Excess twin sharing in beta out-of-frame sequences was weaker because fewer shared sequences lowered the signal-to-noise ratio. Compared with coincidental sharing between unrelated individuals, out-of-frame TCR alpha sequences shared between twins showed an excess of sequences with low generation probability. Abundant cord blood beta clonotypes carried fewer insertions; young adult naive repertoires showed a weaker similar trend, while memory repertoires showed none. Out-of-frame TCR alpha sharing in monozygotic twins was systematically underestimated by recombination models, whereas sharing between unrelated individuals was in agreement with the recombination models. Zero-insertion analyses could be partly confounded by invariant T cells such as MAIT and iNKT, although diverse VJ usage argued against such confounding for most clonotypes.

The method was 5' RACE. Sequencing was carried out with an Illumina HiSeq 2000. Template switching introduced a universal primer binding site; the final cDNA contained a unique molecular identifier, enabling accurate counting of TCR cDNA molecules. Specific primers in the conserved constant-segment region were used to synthesize first-strand cDNA for TCR alpha and beta chains. To control for contamination, every cDNA library was double barcoded, receiving both a SMART-Mk sample barcode and Illumina barcodes. Two successive PCR steps introduced TruSeq adapter sequences along with Illumina sample barcodes. TCR alpha and beta cDNA libraries were sequenced on the Illumina HiSeq platform with custom primers. The study's processing was this. MiGEC processed the raw reads to extract unique molecular identifiers, while MiXCR was used to determine the CDR3 positions. For each individual, recombination models were inferred using an EM algorithm with the repgenHMM and IGoR tools. The analysis of shared clonotypes was done with the tcR package in R, with sharing normalized by the product of cloneset sizes. Out-of-frame nonproductive sequences were analyzed to study raw recombination free of thymic and clonal selection effects. The public reads were reanalyzed by TCRdb: fastp trimming at Q25, MiXCR alignment, in-frame beta chains only. Rows matching on CDR3 protein sequence are summarized as one entry with the most common DNA and genes. The V and J calls were determined by TCRdb, not by the authors. A total of fewer than 900,000 distinct CDR3 sequences appear in this sample, roughly 18% of them only once. Together, the top ten hold around 13% of the sample.

V is clipped by 1 base and J by 10 bases, and the sequence between their germline boundaries is 7 bases long. The CDR3 spans 11 residues, from the cysteine through the phenylalanine. Only the CDR3 portion is preserved as DNA: 33 bases, with reading frame beginning at the first base. Every donor was a healthy Caucasian. Three pairs of female monozygotic twins, all aged roughly 18 to 29 years, were included in the twin cohort. Peripheral blood mononuclear cells were the source from which RNA for the TCR libraries was isolated. The same sample was also studied in work on T cells expressing NK-cell markers. That second publication adds: Eight donors provided sorted CD3+CD56+NKG2C+, CD3+CD56+NKG2C- and CD3+CD56-NKG2C+ T-cell subsets, whose TCR beta-chain repertoires were profiled. Of the eight sequenced donors, seven were found to be HCMV-seropositive and one was found to be HCMV-seronegative. In several experiments an anti-gammadeltaTCR antibody was added to restrict sorting to alphabetaTCR-expressing T cells. In several donors, the dominant CD3+CD56+NKG2C+ clonotypes ranked among the top 10 CD8+ clonotypes, making up 1.0-7.0% of CD8+ T cells. Those dominant clonotypes were again the most abundant among CD3+CD56-NKG2C+ cells in a handful of donors, at roughly 25-65%. It remained unclear whether the expanded NKG2C-expressing T cell clones were specific for HCMV antigens. The eight sequenced donors were randomly selected healthy volunteers, three men and five women. HCMV-specific IgG was detected in serum with a commercial ELISA kit to determine HCMV serostatus. Bulk peripheral blood T-cell repertoires were additionally sequenced from unsorted PBMC for 5 or 6 donors. MIGEC was used to demultiplex reads and group reads by UMI, and MiTCR was used to assemble and quantify clonotypes. Only TCR cDNA sequences supported by at least two reads were kept to exclude erroneous sequences. The tcR package was used for downstream repertoire analysis, and clonotypes were matched across fractions by CDR3 nucleotide sequence plus V segment. VDJmatch was used to annotate antigen specificity against VDJdb, with one amino acid substitution in CDR3 permitted.

Sequencing was performed on PBMCs. The origin of this receptor is a young woman in good health. This chain joins TRBV12-3 or TRBV12-4 to TRBJ1-1; confidence is insufficient to name the D gene. The DNA sequence is given as TGTGCCAGCAGTTTAGGGGAGGTAGCTTTCTTT. Its protein is CASSLGEVAFF.